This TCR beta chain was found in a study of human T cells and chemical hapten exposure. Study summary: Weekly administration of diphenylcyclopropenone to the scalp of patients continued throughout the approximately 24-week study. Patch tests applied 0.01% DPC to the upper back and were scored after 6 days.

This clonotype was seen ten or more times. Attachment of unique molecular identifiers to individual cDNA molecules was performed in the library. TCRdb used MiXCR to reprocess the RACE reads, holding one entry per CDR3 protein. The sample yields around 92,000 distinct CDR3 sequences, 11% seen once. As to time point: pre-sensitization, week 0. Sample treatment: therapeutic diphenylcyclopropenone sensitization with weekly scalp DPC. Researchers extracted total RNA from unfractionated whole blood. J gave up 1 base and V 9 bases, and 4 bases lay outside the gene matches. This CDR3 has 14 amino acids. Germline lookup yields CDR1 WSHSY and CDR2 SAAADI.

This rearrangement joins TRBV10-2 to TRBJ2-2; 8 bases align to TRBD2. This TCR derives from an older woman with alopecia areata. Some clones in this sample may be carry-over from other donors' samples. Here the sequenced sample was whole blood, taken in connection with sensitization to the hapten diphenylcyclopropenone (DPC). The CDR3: CARTSVMNTGELFF. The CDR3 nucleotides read TGCGCCAGGACTAGCGTAATGAACACCGGGGAGCTGTTTTTT.